This TCR beta chain is from a study of T cell changes during pregnancy in multiple sclerosis. Using immunoSEQ multiplex PCR, the repertoire was profiled, and TCRdb retains in-frame clones only, with some absent. The sample includes tens of thousands of clones, roughly nine tenths of them seen just once. Trimming took 3 bases from V and 12 from J; bases not matched to a gene: 14. The CDR3 is made up of 17 amino acids. Per germline, CDR1 LGHNA and CDR2 YNFKEQ. The sample consisted of CD8+ T cells from peripheral blood mononuclear cells, taken before pregnancy. The sequence derives from a female donor with multiple sclerosis, enrolled in a pregnancy study. This chain uses TRBV4-2 with TRBJ2-1; TRBD2 matches at 13 bases. CDR3 region: CASSHYTGTSGAPGQFF. CDR3 in DNA: TGTGCCAGCAGCCACTATACCGGGACTAGCGGGGCACCTGGGCAGTTCTTC.